The 5 T cell receptor beta chains reported below all come from one sample, sequenced in a study of neurological immune-mediated disorders. One entry per CDR3 protein, called by TCRdb with MiXCR from the 5' RACE reads. This sample has under 75,000 distinct CDR3 sequences, with 3% to 4% found just once. What was sequenced was PBMCs. Receptors were obtained from an older woman with multiple sclerosis.

This clonotype was seen at least ten times. The chain carries TRBV20-1 and TRBJ1-1; no firm D call. Germline lookup yields CDR1 DFQATT and CDR2 SNEGSKA (reference sequence). This CDR3 is built from 12 residues. Trimming left V 3 bases short and J 0 bases short, with 5 bases between. The CDR3 sequence is CSASRVNTEAFF. DNA of the CDR3: TGCAGTGCTAGTCGGGTGAACACTGAAGCTTTCTTT.

This clonotype was picked up many times. The chain is built from TRBV5-1 and TRBJ2-2, with 11 bases that match TRBD2. Per the germline V gene, CDR1 is SGHRS and CDR2 is YFSETQ. The CDR3 loop spans 18 amino acids. The V gene end was trimmed by 2 bases and the J gene end by 9 bases; junction bases not matched to a gene: 15. The CDR3 sequence is CASSFPSGGSSYTRELFF. For the CDR3, the DNA is TGCGCCAGCAGCTTTCCTAGCGGGGGGTCCAGCTATACCCGGGAGCTGTTTTTT. The whole variable domain, filled in from reference TRBV5-1 and TRBJ2-2, reads KAGVTQTPRYLIKTRGQQVTLSCSPISGHRSVSWYQQTPGQGLQFLFEYFSETQRNKGNFPGRFSGRQFSNSRSEMNVSTLELGDSALYLCASSFPSGGSSYTRELFFGEGSRLTVL.

In its sample, this clonotype was seen many times. This rearrangement joins TRBV5-1 to TRBJ2-7; 10 nucleotides match TRBD2. The trim removed 0 bases at V and 3 bases at J, leaving 3 bases unmatched. The germline V gene has CDR1 SGHRS and CDR2 YFSETQ. The CDR3 loop spans 15 amino acids. CDR3 in DNA: TGCGCCAGCAGCTTGGTGAGGACTAGCGGCTACGAGCAGTACTTC. Translating it yields CASSLVRTSGYEQYF.

This clonotype was picked up many times. The V and J genes are TRBV20-1 and TRBJ2-1; possible D gene TRBD2, 7 bases. The CDR3 is 16 residues long. The V gene lost 1 base and the J gene lost 0 bases, with 13 bases spanning the gap. Germline CDR1 and CDR2: DFQATT and SNEGSKA (reference sequence). In nucleotides, the CDR3 is TGCAGTGCTAGAGGGGTCCGGGGGGCCTCCTACAATGAGCAGTTCTTC. This gives the protein CSARGVRGASYNEQFF.

J is TRBJ2-7 and V is TRBV9, with 9 bases matching TRBD1. Trimming at V came to 2 bases and at J to 5 bases, leaving 8 bases not matched to a gene. The CDR3 covers 15 residues. Germline assignment: CDR1 SGDLS and CDR2 YYNGEE. CDR3 protein: CASSVSGTGHNEQYF. The CDR3 coding sequence is TGTGCCAGCAGCGTCTCCGGGACAGGGCACAACGAGCAGTACTTC.